Listed below are T cell receptor beta chains from one sample, sequenced in a study of blood T cell repertoires in COVID-19. Sequenced by immunoSEQ multiplex PCR; TCRdb stores in-frame clones only, minus some. The table records over 350,000 clones, approximately 90% of them present only once. The sequenced material came from peripheral blood. These receptors were obtained from a woman in her thirties with acute or convalescent COVID-19. The CDR3 runs from the conserved cysteine through the conserved F or W. Fields, in order: D gene, clone size, V gene, J gene, CDR3 protein, CDR3 DNA. A D gene is named only where the DNA matches it firmly. Expanded clones are given a class, and other clones once, few, many or no size at all.

d_call: TRBD2
clone_size: NA
v_call: TRBV5-1
j_call: TRBJ2-1
cdr3_aa: CASSLGGLAGGSSYNEQFF
cdr3_nt: TGCGCCAGCAGCTTGGGAGGACTAGCGGGGGGTAGCTCCTACAATGAGCAGTTCTTC

d_call: TRBD2
clone_size: NA
v_call: TRBV5-1
j_call: TRBJ2-5
cdr3_aa: CASTTSGGLQETQYF
cdr3_nt: TGCGCCAGCACGACTAGCGGGGGCCTACAAGAGACCCAGTACTTC

d_call: NA
clone_size: NA
v_call: TRBV19
j_call: TRBJ1-4
cdr3_aa: CASSIVGVNEKLFF
cdr3_nt: TGTGCCAGTAGTATAGTAGGAGTTAATGAAAAACTGTTTTTT

d_call: NA
clone_size: NA
v_call: TRBV6-6
j_call: TRBJ1-1
cdr3_aa: CASSYGGDYTEAFF
cdr3_nt: TGTGCCAGCAGTTACGGCGGAGATTACACTGAAGCTTTCTTT

d_call: NA
clone_size: NA
v_call: TRBV13
j_call: TRBJ2-3
cdr3_aa: CASSLMAGRRDTQYF
cdr3_nt: TGTGCCAGCAGCTTAATGGCGGGGCGGCGAGATACGCAGTATTTT

d_call: NA
clone_size: NA
v_call: TRBV27
j_call: TRBJ1-5
cdr3_aa: CASSFDGVNQPQHF
cdr3_nt: TGTGCCAGCAGTTTCGACGGAGTGAATCAGCCCCAGCATTTT

d_call: NA
clone_size: NA
v_call: TRBV2
j_call: TRBJ2-7
cdr3_aa: CAGHTTGSRYEQYF
cdr3_nt: TGTGCCGGACACACTACAGGGAGTCGATACGAGCAGTACTTC

d_call: TRBD2
clone_size: NA
v_call: TRBV28
j_call: TRBJ2-1
cdr3_aa: CASSTRGNEQFF
cdr3_nt: TGTGCCAGCAGTACGCGGGGGAATGAGCAGTTCTTC

d_call: TRBD1
clone_size: NA
v_call: TRBV25-1
j_call: TRBJ1-6
cdr3_aa: CASSGQGRNSPLHF
cdr3_nt: TGTGCCAGCAGCGGACAGGGCAGGAATTCACCCCTCCACTTT

d_call: TRBD1
clone_size: NA
v_call: TRBV7-9
j_call: TRBJ1-4
cdr3_aa: CASSFGQGATNEKLFF
cdr3_nt: TGTGCCAGCAGCTTTGGACAGGGGGCCACTAATGAAAAACTGTTTTTT

d_call: TRBD1
clone_size: NA
v_call: TRBV30
j_call: TRBJ2-2
cdr3_aa: CAWSVPDRVANTGELFF
cdr3_nt: TGTGCCTGGAGTGTACCCGACAGGGTTGCGAACACCGGGGAGCTGTTTTTT

d_call: NA
clone_size: NA
v_call: TRBV9
j_call: TRBJ2-2
cdr3_aa: CASSGTYTGELFF
cdr3_nt: TGTGCCAGCAGCGGGACTTACACCGGGGAGCTGTTTTTT

d_call: NA
clone_size: NA
v_call: TRBV6-5
j_call: TRBJ2-7
cdr3_aa: CASRAGEYYEQYF
cdr3_nt: TGTGCCAGCAGAGCGGGTGAATACTACGAGCAGTACTTC

d_call: NA
clone_size: NA
v_call: TRBV21-1
j_call: TRBJ2-2
cdr3_aa: CASVLDGGNTGELFF
cdr3_nt: TGTGCCAGCGTCCTGGACGGGGGGAACACCGGGGAGCTGTTTTTT

d_call: TRBD1
clone_size: NA
v_call: TRBV10-3
j_call: TRBJ2-7
cdr3_aa: CATGTDYEQYF
cdr3_nt: TGTGCCACCGGGACAGACTACGAGCAGTACTTC

d_call: TRBD1
clone_size: NA
v_call: TRBV14
j_call: TRBJ1-2
cdr3_aa: CASSPGQGAYYGYTF
cdr3_nt: TGTGCCAGCAGCCCCGGACAGGGGGCATATTATGGCTACACCTTC

d_call: TRBD2
clone_size: NA
v_call: TRBV6-2/TRBV6-3
j_call: TRBJ2-1
cdr3_aa: CASSTGLAGTDYEQFF
cdr3_nt: TGTGCCAGCAGTACGGGACTAGCGGGCACGGACTATGAGCAGTTCTTC

d_call: NA
clone_size: NA
v_call: TRBV6-6
j_call: TRBJ2-7
cdr3_aa: CASSYSKSEQYF
cdr3_nt: TGTGCCAGCAGTTACTCGAAGAGCGAGCAGTACTTC

d_call: TRBD2
clone_size: NA
v_call: TRBV27
j_call: TRBJ2-3
cdr3_aa: CASSTWTSFGQDTQYF
cdr3_nt: TGTGCCAGCAGTACTTGGACTAGCTTCGGGCAAGATACGCAGTATTTT

d_call: TRBD1
clone_size: NA
v_call: TRBV6-2/TRBV6-3
j_call: TRBJ2-5
cdr3_aa: CASSYGGQLAHQETQYF
cdr3_nt: TGTGCCAGCAGTTACGGGGGACAGCTTGCTCACCAAGAGACCCAGTACTTC

d_call: NA
clone_size: NA
v_call: TRBV18
j_call: TRBJ2-5
cdr3_aa: CASSPGNQETQYF
cdr3_nt: TGTGCCAGCTCACCCGGGAATCAGGAGACCCAGTACTTC

d_call: TRBD2
clone_size: NA
v_call: TRBV15
j_call: TRBJ2-3
cdr3_aa: CATSREAGGLDTQYF
cdr3_nt: TGTGCCACCAGCAGAGAGGCGGGGGGGCTCGATACGCAGTATTTT

d_call: NA
clone_size: NA
v_call: TRBV21-1
j_call: TRBJ2-1
cdr3_aa: CASSKRKTGSYNEQFF
cdr3_nt: TGTGCCAGCAGCAAAAGGAAGACAGGCTCCTACAATGAGCAGTTCTTC

d_call: NA
clone_size: few
v_call: TRBV2
j_call: TRBJ1-1
cdr3_aa: CATKGEQNTEAFF
cdr3_nt: TGTGCCACAAAGGGAGAACAGAACACTGAAGCTTTCTTT

d_call: NA
clone_size: NA
v_call: TRBV2
j_call: TRBJ2-5
cdr3_aa: CASSENIGVTETQYF
cdr3_nt: TGTGCCAGCAGTGAAAACATAGGGGTGACCGAGACCCAGTACTTC

d_call: TRBD2
clone_size: NA
v_call: TRBV27
j_call: TRBJ2-3
cdr3_aa: CASKWRGGRPDTQYF
cdr3_nt: TGTGCCAGCAAGTGGCGGGGGGGGAGGCCAGATACGCAGTATTTT

d_call: TRBD1
clone_size: NA
v_call: TRBV18
j_call: TRBJ2-5
cdr3_aa: CASSPPDRGETQYF
cdr3_nt: TGTGCCAGCTCACCACCGGACAGGGGGGAGACCCAGTACTTC

d_call: NA
clone_size: NA
v_call: TRBV3-1/TRBV3-2
j_call: TRBJ1-2
cdr3_aa: CASSPSGGDYGYTF
cdr3_nt: TGTGCCAGCAGCCCCTCGGGGGGCGACTATGGCTACACCTTC

d_call: TRBD2
clone_size: NA
v_call: TRBV24-1
j_call: TRBJ2-3
cdr3_aa: CATSPPRGGGDTDTQYF
cdr3_nt: TGTGCCACCAGCCCCCCGCGTGGCGGGGGGGACACAGATACGCAGTATTTT

d_call: TRBD2
clone_size: NA
v_call: TRBV7-9
j_call: TRBJ2-7
cdr3_aa: CASTGEGRYEQYF
cdr3_nt: TGTGCCAGTACGGGGGAGGGGAGATACGAGCAGTACTTC

d_call: NA
clone_size: NA
v_call: TRBV5-1
j_call: TRBJ2-3
cdr3_aa: CASSLDRGSTDTQYF
cdr3_nt: TGCGCCAGCAGCTTGGATCGGGGGAGCACAGATACGCAGTATTTT

d_call: NA
clone_size: NA
v_call: TRBV6-4
j_call: TRBJ2-5
cdr3_aa: CASSVAGETQYF
cdr3_nt: TGTGCCAGCAGTGTCGCGGGGGAGACCCAGTACTTC

d_call: NA
clone_size: once
v_call: TRBV28
j_call: TRBJ2-2
cdr3_aa: CASNKGGSDTGELFF
cdr3_nt: TGTGCCAGCAACAAAGGGGGTTCGGACACCGGGGAGCTGTTTTTT

d_call: NA
clone_size: once
v_call: TRBV30
j_call: TRBJ2-1
cdr3_aa: CAWSGGASSKFF
cdr3_nt: TGTGCCTGGAGTGGAGGAGCGTCTTCTAAGTTCTTC

d_call: NA
clone_size: once
v_call: TRBV5-4
j_call: TRBJ1-3
cdr3_aa: CASSLGQPTGNTIYF
cdr3_nt: TGTGCCAGCAGCTTAGGACAGCCGACTGGAAACACCATATATTTT

d_call: NA
clone_size: NA
v_call: TRBV11-2
j_call: TRBJ1-6
cdr3_aa: CASSHAGIRDNSPLHF
cdr3_nt: TGTGCCAGCAGCCATGCGGGTATACGTGATAATTCACCCCTCCACTTT

d_call: NA
clone_size: NA
v_call: TRBV9
j_call: TRBJ2-4
cdr3_aa: CASSVAPGVQNIQYF
cdr3_nt: TGTGCCAGCAGCGTAGCGCCGGGGGTTCAAAACATTCAGTACTTC

d_call: NA
clone_size: once
v_call: TRBV10-3
j_call: TRBJ1-1
cdr3_aa: CAIRAEGGKAFF
cdr3_nt: TGTGCCATCAGGGCGGAGGGTGGTAAAGCTTTCTTT

d_call: TRBD1
clone_size: NA
v_call: TRBV10-1
j_call: TRBJ1-5
cdr3_aa: CASPKTGANNQPQHF
cdr3_nt: TGCGCCAGCCCAAAGACAGGGGCCAACAATCAGCCCCAGCATTTT

d_call: NA
clone_size: NA
v_call: TRBV30
j_call: TRBJ1-2
cdr3_aa: CAWSVMTGGYTF
cdr3_nt: TGTGCCTGGAGTGTCATGACGGGGGGCTACACCTTC

d_call: TRBD1
clone_size: NA
v_call: TRBV9
j_call: TRBJ2-7
cdr3_aa: CASSPTRTGWSEQYF
cdr3_nt: TGTGCCAGCAGCCCAACGCGGACAGGGTGGTCCGAGCAGTACTTC